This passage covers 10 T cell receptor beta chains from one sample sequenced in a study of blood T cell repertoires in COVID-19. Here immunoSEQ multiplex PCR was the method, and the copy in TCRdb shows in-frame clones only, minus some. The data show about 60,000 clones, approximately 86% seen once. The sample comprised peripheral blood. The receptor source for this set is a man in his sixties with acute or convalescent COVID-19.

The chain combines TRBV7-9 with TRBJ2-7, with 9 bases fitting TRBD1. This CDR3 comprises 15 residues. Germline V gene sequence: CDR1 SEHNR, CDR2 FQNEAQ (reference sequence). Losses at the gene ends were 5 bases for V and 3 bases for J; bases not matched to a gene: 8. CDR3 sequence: CASSDTGTGHYEQYF. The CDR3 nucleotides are TGTGCCAGCAGCGACACCGGGACAGGGCACTACGAGCAGTACTTC.

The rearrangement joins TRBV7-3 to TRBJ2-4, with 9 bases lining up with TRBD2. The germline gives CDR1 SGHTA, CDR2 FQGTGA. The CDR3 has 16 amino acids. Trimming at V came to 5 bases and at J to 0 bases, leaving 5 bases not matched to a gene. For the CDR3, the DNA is TGTGCCAGCAGCAACCCGACTAGCGGAGCCAAAAACATTCAGTACTTC. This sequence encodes CASSNPTSGAKNIQYF.

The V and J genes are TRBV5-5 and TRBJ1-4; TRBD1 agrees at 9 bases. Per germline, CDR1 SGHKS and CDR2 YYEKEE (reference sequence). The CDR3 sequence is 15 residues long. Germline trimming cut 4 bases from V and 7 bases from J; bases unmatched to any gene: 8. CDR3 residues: CASSKAQGATEKLFF. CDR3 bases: TGTGCCAGCAGCAAGGCACAGGGGGCGACTGAAAAACTGTTTTTT.

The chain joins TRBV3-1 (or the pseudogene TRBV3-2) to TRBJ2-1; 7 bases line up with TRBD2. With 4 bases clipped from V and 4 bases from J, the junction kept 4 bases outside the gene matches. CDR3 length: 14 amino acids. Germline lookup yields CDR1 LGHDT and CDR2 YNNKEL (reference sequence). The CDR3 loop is CASSRAAGYNEQFF. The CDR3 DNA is TGTGCCAGCAGCCGGGCAGCGGGGTACAATGAGCAGTTCTTC.

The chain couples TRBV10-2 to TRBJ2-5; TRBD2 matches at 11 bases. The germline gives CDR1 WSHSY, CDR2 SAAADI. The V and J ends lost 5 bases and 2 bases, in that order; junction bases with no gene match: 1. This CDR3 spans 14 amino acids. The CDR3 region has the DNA TGCGCCAGCAGTCTAGCGGGAGGTCAAGAGACCCAGTACTTC. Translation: CASSLAGGQETQYF.

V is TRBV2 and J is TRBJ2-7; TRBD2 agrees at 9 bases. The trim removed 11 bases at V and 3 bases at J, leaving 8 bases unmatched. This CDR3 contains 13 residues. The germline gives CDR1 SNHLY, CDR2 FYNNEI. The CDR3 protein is CASASGKGYEQYF. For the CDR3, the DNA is TGTGCCTCCGCTAGCGGGAAGGGCTACGAGCAGTACTTC. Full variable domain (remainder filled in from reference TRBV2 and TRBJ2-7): EPEVTQTPSHQVTQMGQEVILRCVPISNHLYFYWYRQILGQKVEFLVSFYNNEISEKSEIFDDQFSVERPDGSNFTLKIRSTKLEDSAMYFCASASGKGYEQYFGPGTRLTVT.

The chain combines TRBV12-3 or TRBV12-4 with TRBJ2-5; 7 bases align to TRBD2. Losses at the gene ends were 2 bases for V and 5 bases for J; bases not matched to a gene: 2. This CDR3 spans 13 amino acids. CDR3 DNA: TGTGCCAGCAGTTTAAGGGAGGGGGAGACCCAGTACTTC. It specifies CASSLREGETQYF.

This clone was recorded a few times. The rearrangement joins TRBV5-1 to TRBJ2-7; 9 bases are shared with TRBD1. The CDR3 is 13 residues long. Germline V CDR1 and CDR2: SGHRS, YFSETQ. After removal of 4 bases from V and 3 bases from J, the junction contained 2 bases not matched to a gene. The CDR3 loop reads CASSRTGVYEQYF. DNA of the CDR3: TGCGCCAGCAGCCGGACAGGGGTCTACGAGCAGTACTTC.

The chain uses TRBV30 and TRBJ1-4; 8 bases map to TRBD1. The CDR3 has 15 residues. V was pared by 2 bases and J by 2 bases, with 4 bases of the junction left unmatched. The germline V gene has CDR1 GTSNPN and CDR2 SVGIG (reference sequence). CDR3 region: CAWSFRTGTNEKLFF. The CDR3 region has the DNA TGTGCCTGGAGTTTCCGGACAGGGACTAATGAAAAACTGTTTTTT.

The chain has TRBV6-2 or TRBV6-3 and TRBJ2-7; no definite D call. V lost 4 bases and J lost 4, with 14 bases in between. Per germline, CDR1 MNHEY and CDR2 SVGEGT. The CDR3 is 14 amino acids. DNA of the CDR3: TGTGCCAGCAGTTTCACCATGGCGGCTTACGAGCAGTACTTC. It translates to CASSFTMAAYEQYF.